This TCR beta chain was profiled in a study of T cell changes during pregnancy in multiple sclerosis. Clones were read by immunoSEQ multiplex PCR, and TCRdb kept only the in-frame ones, dropping some. The table shows 15,000 to 20,000 clones, with 75% to 90% occurring only once. V gave up 5 bases and J gave up 1 base, with 13 bases separating them. The CDR3 length is 15 residues. Germline V gene data show CDR1 as SGHVS and CDR2 as FNYEAQ. Source: CD8+ T cells from peripheral blood mononuclear cells, taken in the third trimester of pregnancy. V is TRBV7-6 and J is TRBJ2-3; D possibly corresponds to TRBD2 (5 bases). This TCR derives from a female donor in good health, enrolled as a control in a pregnancy study. This CDR3 is CASSPTSRGTDTQYF. The CDR3 DNA follows: TGTGCCAGCAGCCCTACTAGTAGGGGCACAGATACGCAGTATTTT.